This entry is about one T cell receptor (beta chain). The data stem from a study of blood T cell repertoires in COVID-19. Germline loops: CDR1 MDHEN, CDR2 SYDVKM. Trimming pared 5 bases from V and 4 bases from J, leaving 14 bases between. The CDR3 has 14 amino acids. Study processing details: Counts of nucleated cells, estimated from reference gene primer amplification, were obtained. TCRdb's table, derived via immunoSEQ multiplex PCR, lists solely in-frame clones and lacks some. V and J calls plus clone size are reproduced from that table; the DNA served to infer D and trimming. The sample includes over 150,000 clones, roughly 80% seen only once; the top ten take 12% to 15%.

Material: peripheral blood. The chain employs TRBV28 and TRBJ1-2, with D perhaps TRBD1 (6 bases). The sequence was obtained from a man younger than 35 with active or convalescent COVID-19. CDR3 DNA: TGTGCCAGCAGTGGCAGGGGAGAGAGCTATGGCTACACCTTC. Its translation is CASSGRGESYGYTF.